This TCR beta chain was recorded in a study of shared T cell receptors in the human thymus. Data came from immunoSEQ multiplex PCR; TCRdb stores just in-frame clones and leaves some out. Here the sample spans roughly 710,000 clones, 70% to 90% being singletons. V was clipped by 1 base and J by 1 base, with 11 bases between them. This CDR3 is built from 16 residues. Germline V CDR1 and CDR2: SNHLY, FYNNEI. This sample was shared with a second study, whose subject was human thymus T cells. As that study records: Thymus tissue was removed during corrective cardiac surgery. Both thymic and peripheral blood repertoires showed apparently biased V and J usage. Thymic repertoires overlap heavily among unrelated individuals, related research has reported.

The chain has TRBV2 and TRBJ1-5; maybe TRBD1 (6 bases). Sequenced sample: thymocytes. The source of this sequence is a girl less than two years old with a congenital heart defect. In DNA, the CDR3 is TGTGCCAGCAGTGAAGGCAGGGGCTGGAGCAATCAGCCCCAGCATTTT. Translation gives CASSEGRGWSNQPQHF.